This is a list of T cell receptor beta chains from one sample in a study of T-cell memory formation after mild COVID-19. A single record per CDR3 protein comes from TCRdb applying MiXCR to the 5' RACE reads. In the table there are about 560,000 distinct CDR3 sequences, about a sixth of which are singletons. Sequenced material: PBMCs or a T cell subset sorted from them (not recorded which). The receptors shown here come from an adult woman who had mild COVID-19 (a few samples of this study predate the infection). Cell type and time point are not known. Both conserved end residues are part of each CDR3. Each record gives: V gene, clone size, D gene, J gene, CDR3 protein, CDR3 DNA. A D gene is named only where the DNA matches it firmly. Expanded clones are given a class, and other clones once, few, many or no size at all.

V: TRBV7-2; size: .; D: TRBD1; J: TRBJ1-2; CDR3: CASSPGQGWGYTF; DNA: TGTGCCAGCAGCCCGGGACAGGGCTGGGGCTACACCTTC
V: TRBV5-1; size: .; D: TRBD1; J: TRBJ2-7; CDR3: CASSLAVGTGRYEQYF; DNA: TGCGCCAGCAGCTTGGCCGTCGGGACAGGGAGGTACGAGCAGTACTTC
V: TRBV19; size: few; D: TRBD2; J: TRBJ2-7; CDR3: CASSIGPGGGAAYEQYF; DNA: TGTGCCAGTAGTATAGGCCCTGGCGGGGGGGCTGCCTACGAGCAGTACTTC
V: TRBV7-3; size: many; D: TRBD1; J: TRBJ2-3; CDR3: CASSYGDSSTDTQYF; DNA: TGTGCCAGCAGCTACGGGGACAGTAGCACAGATACGCAGTATTTT
V: TRBV11-1; size: .; D: .; J: TRBJ1-6; CDR3: CASSLRTVYNSPLHF; DNA: TGTGCCAGCAGCCTTAGGACGGTTTATAATTCACCCCTCCACTTT
V: TRBV29-1; size: .; D: TRBD1; J: TRBJ2-7; CDR3: CSVASGTGNDEQYF; DNA: TGCAGCGTGGCTTCCGGGACAGGGAACGATGAGCAGTACTTC
V: TRBV6-5; size: .; D: .; J: TRBJ2-5; CDR3: CASSYTVGAGETQYF; DNA: TGTGCCAGCAGCTATACCGTCGGGGCAGGGGAGACCCAGTACTTC
V: TRBV11-3; size: .; D: TRBD2; J: TRBJ2-2; CDR3: CASSLRLAGDYNTGELFF; DNA: TGTGCCAGCAGCTTAAGACTAGCGGGAGACTATAACACCGGGGAGTTGTTTTTT
V: TRBV5-6; size: .; D: .; J: TRBJ1-5; CDR3: CASSSRVYSNQPQHF; DNA: TGTGCCAGCAGCTCCAGGGTATATAGCAATCAGCCCCAGCATTTT
V: TRBV5-1; size: few; D: TRBD1; J: TRBJ1-3; CDR3: CASSFGQGEDTIYF; DNA: TGCGCCAGCAGCTTCGGGCAGGGGGAGGACACCATATATTTT
V: TRBV30; size: once; D: .; J: TRBJ1-6; CDR3: CAWRVRGYNSPLHF; DNA: TGTGCCTGGAGGGTTAGAGGGTATAATTCACCCCTCCACTTT
V: TRBV4-1; size: few; D: TRBD1; J: TRBJ2-3; CDR3: CASSQGTGVDTQYF; DNA: TGCGCCAGCAGCCAAGGGACAGGGGTCGATACGCAGTATTTT
V: TRBV6-4; size: .; D: .; J: TRBJ2-3; CDR3: CASSEEQGTDTQYF; DNA: TGTGCCAGCAGTGAGGAACAGGGCACAGATACGCAGTATTTT
V: TRBV28; size: .; D: .; J: TRBJ1-5; CDR3: CASSPLRSRKPQHF; DNA: TGTGCCAGCAGCCCTCTGAGGTCACGAAAGCCCCAGCATTTT
V: TRBV20-1; size: .; D: TRBD2; J: TRBJ2-3; CDR3: CSGVLAGGTDTQYF; DNA: TGCAGTGGGGTACTAGCGGGAGGGACGGATACGCAGTATTTT
V: TRBV19; size: .; D: .; J: TRBJ1-5; CDR3: CASSRIQGNQPQHF; DNA: TGTGCCAGTAGTAGGATCCAGGGAAATCAGCCCCAGCATTTT
V: TRBV2; size: once; D: .; J: TRBJ2-7; CDR3: CASSENRGAVDRDEQYF; DNA: TGTGCCAGCAGTGAGAACCGGGGGGCGGTCGATCGCGACGAGCAGTACTTC
V: TRBV11-2; size: .; D: .; J: TRBJ2-1; CDR3: CASSLDLGVSVKQFF; DNA: TGTGCCAGCAGCTTAGATCTGGGGGTTTCTGTTAAGCAGTTCTTC
V: TRBV7-9; size: .; D: .; J: TRBJ2-3; CDR3: CASSLVSGPDTQYF; DNA: TGTGCCAGCAGCTTAGTGTCAGGGCCAGATACGCAGTATTTT
V: TRBV14; size: .; D: TRBD2; J: TRBJ2-4; CDR3: CASSQVSSGANIQYF; DNA: TGTGCCAGCAGCCAAGTATCTAGCGGGGCAAACATTCAGTACTTC
V: TRBV11-2; size: many; D: TRBD1; J: TRBJ2-1; CDR3: CASSLGSVWTGQNEQFF; DNA: TGTGCCAGCAGCTTAGGAAGTGTCTGGACAGGGCAGAATGAGCAGTTCTTC
V: TRBV5-6; size: .; D: .; J: TRBJ1-5; CDR3: CASSGGGYQPQHF; DNA: TGTGCCAGCAGCGGGGGAGGTTATCAGCCCCAGCATTTT
V: TRBV12-3/TRBV12-4; size: .; D: .; J: TRBJ1-2; CDR3: CASSLRTADYGYTF; DNA: TGTGCCAGCAGTTTACGTACAGCGGACTATGGCTACACCTTC
V: TRBV20-1; size: few; D: .; J: TRBJ2-3; CDR3: CSAPPQREQVDTQYF; DNA: TGCAGTGCCCCTCCCCAACGGGAGCAGGTAGATACGCAGTATTTT
V: TRBV4-1; size: many; D: .; J: TRBJ2-5; CDR3: CASSLQGGSTQETQYF; DNA: TGCGCCAGCAGCCTGCAAGGGGGGTCTACCCAAGAGACCCAGTACTTC
V: TRBV30; size: .; D: TRBD1; J: TRBJ1-1; CDR3: CAGDRANTEAFF; DNA: TGTGCCGGTGACAGGGCGAACACTGAAGCTTTCTTT
V: TRBV7-2; size: few; D: TRBD2; J: TRBJ2-7; CDR3: CASSLAVAGGPYEQYF; DNA: TGTGCCAGCAGCTTAGCGGTAGCGGGAGGGCCCTACGAGCAGTACTTC
V: TRBV5-6; size: .; D: .; J: TRBJ2-7; CDR3: CASSFGTDGEQYF; DNA: TGTGCCAGCAGCTTCGGGACGGACGGGGAGCAGTACTTC
V: TRBV12-3/TRBV12-4; size: .; D: .; J: TRBJ1-3; CDR3: CASSPGAHLRDTRSGNTIYF; DNA: TGTGCCAGCAGTCCCGGAGCCCACTTACGGGACACCCGCTCTGGAAACACCATATATTTT
V: TRBV7-9; size: .; D: .; J: TRBJ2-4; CDR3: CAILTYGIQYF; DNA: TGTGCCATCTTAACATACGGGATTCAGTACTTC
V: TRBV3-1; size: .; D: .; J: TRBJ2-4; CDR3: CASSQGLLEGWIVKNIQYF; DNA: TGTGCCAGCAGCCAAGGATTGTTAGAGGGGTGGATCGTCAAAAACATTCAGTACTTC
V: TRBV27; size: few; D: TRBD1; J: TRBJ2-1; CDR3: CASSSTGGSLYNNEQFF; DNA: TGTGCCAGCAGTTCGACAGGGGGCTCGTTGTATAACAATGAGCAGTTCTTC
V: TRBV6-5; size: .; D: .; J: TRBJ2-4; CDR3: CASRRAGDKNIQYF; DNA: TGTGCCAGCAGGAGAGCTGGGGACAAAAACATTCAGTACTTC
V: TRBV3-1; size: few; D: TRBD2; J: TRBJ2-7; CDR3: CASSHGSGTSGYEQYF; DNA: TGTGCCAGCAGCCATGGGTCCGGGACTAGCGGTTACGAGCAGTACTTC
V: TRBV19; size: few; D: .; J: TRBJ2-1; CDR3: CASSPRASHNEQFF; DNA: TGTGCCAGTAGTCCTCGGGCGTCTCACAATGAGCAGTTCTTC
V: TRBV7-9; size: .; D: TRBD1; J: TRBJ1-6; CDR3: CASSSRGQFSPLHF; DNA: TGTGCCAGCAGCTCCCGGGGACAGTTTTCACCCCTCCACTTT
V: TRBV6-2/TRBV6-3; size: few; D: .; J: TRBJ2-7; CDR3: CASSYFYGNEQYF; DNA: TGTGCCAGCAGTTACTTTTACGGGAACGAGCAGTACTTC
V: TRBV15; size: many; D: TRBD1; J: TRBJ2-3; CDR3: CATKRDRGPADTQYF; DNA: TGTGCCACCAAGAGGGACAGGGGGCCCGCAGATACGCAGTATTTT
V: TRBV7-9; size: .; D: TRBD1; J: TRBJ2-1; CDR3: CASSQRQGPYNEQFF; DNA: TGTGCCAGCAGTCAACGACAGGGACCCTACAATGAGCAGTTCTTC
V: TRBV6-5; size: .; D: TRBD1; J: TRBJ1-1; CDR3: CASSPGGISTEAFF; DNA: TGTGCCAGCAGTCCAGGGGGGATTAGTACTGAAGCTTTCTTT
V: TRBV3-1; size: few; D: .; J: TRBJ1-1; CDR3: CASSPISLMNTEAFF; DNA: TGTGCCAGCAGCCCGATCAGTCTAATGAACACTGAAGCTTTCTTT
V: TRBV28; size: .; D: TRBD1; J: TRBJ2-7; CDR3: CASSLFRDSHHEQYF; DNA: TGTGCCAGCAGTTTATTCCGGGACAGCCACCACGAGCAGTACTTC
V: TRBV30; size: few; D: .; J: TRBJ2-1; CDR3: CAWSPPPTVYNEQFF; DNA: TGTGCCTGGAGTCCCCCCCCGACCGTCTACAATGAGCAGTTCTTC
V: TRBV7-9; size: .; D: .; J: TRBJ1-5; CDR3: CASSSGPPDSNQPQHF; DNA: TGTGCCAGCAGCTCGGGCCCTCCTGATAGCAATCAGCCCCAGCATTTT
V: TRBV6-5; size: few; D: TRBD2; J: TRBJ2-2; CDR3: CASRTGTSVYTGELFF; DNA: TGTGCCAGCAGAACCGGGACTAGCGTCTACACCGGGGAGCTGTTTTTT
V: TRBV7-9; size: .; D: TRBD1; J: TRBJ1-2; CDR3: CASSYGDRGLGYTF; DNA: TGTGCCAGCAGCTATGGGGACAGGGGTCTGGGCTACACCTTC
V: TRBV11-2; size: few; D: TRBD2; J: TRBJ2-7; CDR3: CASSAVGLAGGSFYEQYF; DNA: TGTGCCAGCAGCGCAGTCGGACTAGCGGGAGGATCTTTCTACGAGCAGTACTTC
V: TRBV20-1; size: .; D: .; J: TRBJ2-1; CDR3: CSASYGSPIEQFF; DNA: TGCAGTGCTAGCTACGGGAGTCCCATCGAGCAGTTCTTC
V: TRBV24-1; size: few; D: .; J: TRBJ2-3; CDR3: CATSDPAGRQGNTDTQYF; DNA: TGTGCCACCAGTGATCCCGCGGGGAGACAGGGAAACACAGATACGCAGTATTTT
V: TRBV5-6; size: few; D: .; J: TRBJ2-5; CDR3: CASSLLGDQETQYF; DNA: TGTGCCAGCAGCTTACTAGGGGATCAAGAGACCCAGTACTTC
V: TRBV4-2; size: .; D: TRBD2; J: TRBJ2-7; CDR3: CASSPTSWAGGSSYEQYF; DNA: TGTGCCAGCAGTCCCACGTCTTGGGCGGGGGGGAGCTCCTACGAGCAGTACTTC
V: TRBV9; size: .; D: .; J: TRBJ1-2; CDR3: CASSVGQDYGYTF; DNA: TGTGCCAGCAGCGTAGGGCAAGACTATGGCTACACCTTC
V: TRBV5-4; size: .; D: .; J: TRBJ1-1; CDR3: CASSRPRGPRDTEAFF; DNA: TGTGCCAGCAGCCGGCCCAGGGGCCCGCGGGACACTGAAGCTTTCTTT
V: TRBV6-6; size: .; D: .; J: TRBJ2-2; CDR3: CGCRGVEFIGELFF; DNA: TGTGGGTGTCGCGGGGTGGAATTTATTGGGGAGCTGTTTTTT